This TCR beta chain was found in a study of blood T cell repertoires in COVID-19. Study as a whole: Samples representing acute and convalescent COVID-19 were sourced from the United States, Italy and Spain. T cells, B-cell-depleted T cells, or PBMCs provided the cDNA or gDNA that served as material.

Assay: immunoSEQ multiplex PCR; the TCRdb copy retains only in-frame clones and omits some. The table has 90,000 or so clones, roughly 91% seen once; the top ten hold about 6.3%. Seattle patients were enrolled during active infection and followed longitudinally. CDR1 is LNHDA and CDR2 is SQIVND in the germline V gene (reference sequence). Trimming shortened V by 3 bases and J by 1 base, and 6 bases separated the two germline ends. CDR3 size: 13 residues. The chain joins TRBV19 to TRBJ2-5; D uncertain. The source is a young man with COVID-19, enrolled during active disease. The sequenced material came from peripheral blood. The CDR3 is CASSIVSQETQYF. CDR3 bases: TGTGCCAGTAGTATCGTCAGCCAAGAGACCCAGTACTTC. Full variable domain (missing parts from reference TRBV19 and TRBJ2-5): DGGITQSPKYLFRKEGQNVTLSCEQNLNHDAMYWYRQDPGQGLRLIYYSQIVNDFQKGDIAEGYSVSREKKESFPLTVTSAQKNPTAFYLCASSIVSQETQYFGPGTRLLVL.